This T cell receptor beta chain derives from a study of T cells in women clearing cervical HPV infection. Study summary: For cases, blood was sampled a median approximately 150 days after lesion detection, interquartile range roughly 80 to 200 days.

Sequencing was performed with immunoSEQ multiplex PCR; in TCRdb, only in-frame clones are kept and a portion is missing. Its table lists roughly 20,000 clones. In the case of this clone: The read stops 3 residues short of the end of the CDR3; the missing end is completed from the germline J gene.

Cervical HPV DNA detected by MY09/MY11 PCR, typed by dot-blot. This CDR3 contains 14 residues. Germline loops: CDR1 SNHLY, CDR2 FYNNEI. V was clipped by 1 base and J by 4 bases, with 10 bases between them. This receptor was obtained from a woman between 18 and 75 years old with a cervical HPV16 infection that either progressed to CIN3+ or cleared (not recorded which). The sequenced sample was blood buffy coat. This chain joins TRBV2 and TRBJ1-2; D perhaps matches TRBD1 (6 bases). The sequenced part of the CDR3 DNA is TGTGCCAGCAGTGAAGACAGGGAGATCTATGGC. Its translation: CASSEDREIYG. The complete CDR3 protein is CASSEDREIYGYTF.